The 6 T cell receptor beta chains below come from one sample, sequenced in a study of vaccination and CD4 T cells after COVID-19. Their cognate antigens are unknown. Specified treatment: 10-day PBMC culture with coronavirus spike peptide pools or control peptides (ViraFEST assay). With the Oncomine TCR Beta short-read assay, DNA from cultured CD4+ T cells was sequenced. TCRdb processed the PCR reads anew with MiXCR; each CDR3 protein has one entry. The data show 20,000 or so distinct CDR3 sequences, with 40% to 60% seen just once and around 9.6% held by the top ten. Material: CD4+ T cells from blood, cultured in vitro, obtained before SARS-CoV-2 vaccination. The receptors come from a human donor who had recovered from COVID-19.

The J gene is TRBJ1-2, the V gene TRBV7-3; D perhaps matches TRBD1 (5 bases). This CDR3 region has 16 residues. Germline CDR1 and CDR2: SGHTA and FQGTGA. V lost 6 bases and J lost 6, with 23 bases in between. The CDR3 spells CASRKNPRGSRNGYTF. For the CDR3, the DNA is TGTGCCAGCAGAAAAAACCCGAGGGGCAGTAGAAATGGCTACACCTTC.

The chain recombines TRBV2 with TRBJ1-1; possibly TRBD1 for D (6 bases). Germline CDR1 and CDR2: SNHLY and FYNNEI. V was shortened by 6 bases and J by 4 bases, with 15 bases between the two germline ends. This CDR3 has 14 amino acids. CDR3 residues: CASREQGWGTEAFF. The CDR3, as DNA: TGTGCCAGCAGAGAACAGGGTTGGGGCACTGAAGCTTTCTTT.

This chain uses TRBV5-1 with TRBJ1-6; TRBD1 matches at 8 bases. After removal of 4 bases from V and 8 bases from J, the junction contained 5 bases not matched to a gene. Germline V gene data show CDR1 as SGHRS and CDR2 as YFSETQ. The CDR3 has 14 residues. The CDR3 reads CASSATGAYSPLHF. DNA for the CDR3: TGCGCCAGCAGCGCGACAGGGGCGTATTCACCCCTCCACTTT.

The chain recombines TRBV7-8 with TRBJ2-2, with 9 nucleotides matching TRBD2. The CDR3 loop spans 16 amino acids. CDR1 and CDR2 from the germline V gene are SGHVS and FQNEAQ. V shed 3 bases, J shed 4 bases, and the junction held 6 bases outside the gene matches. CDR3 sequence reads: CASSFIAGEATGELFF. CDR3 coding DNA: TGTGCCAGCAGCTTCATAGCGGGAGAGGCCACCGGGGAGCTGTTTTTT. The variable domain in full, completed from reference TRBV7-8 and TRBJ2-2, reads GAGVSQSPRYKVAKRGQDVALRCDPISGHVSLFWYQQALGQGPEFLTYFQNEAQLDKSGLPSDRFFAERPEGSVSTLKIQRTQQEDSAVYLCASSFIAGEATGELFFGEGSRLTVL.

The V call is TRBV10-1, the J call TRBJ2-2; the D gene is possibly TRBD1 (5 bases). Germline values: CDR1 WNHNN, CDR2 SYGVQD (reference sequence). This CDR3 is 13 amino acids long. Trimming left V 10 bases short and J 3 bases short, with 12 bases between. The DNA for the CDR3 is TGCGCCACATCACAGGTGTACACCGGGGAGCTGTTTTTT. Protein sequence: CATSQVYTGELFF.

This clonotype was observed a few times. The chain joins TRBV20-1 to TRBJ2-5, with TRBD1 matching over 8 bases. CDR1 and CDR2 from the germline V gene are DFQATT and SNEGSKA (reference sequence). Trimming cost V 5 bases and J 4 bases; bases outside gene matches: 9. CDR3 size: 14 residues. For the CDR3, the DNA is TGCAGTGCTGCGGCTGGACAGGGTAGAGAGACCCAGTACTTC. This translates into CSAAAGQGRETQYF.